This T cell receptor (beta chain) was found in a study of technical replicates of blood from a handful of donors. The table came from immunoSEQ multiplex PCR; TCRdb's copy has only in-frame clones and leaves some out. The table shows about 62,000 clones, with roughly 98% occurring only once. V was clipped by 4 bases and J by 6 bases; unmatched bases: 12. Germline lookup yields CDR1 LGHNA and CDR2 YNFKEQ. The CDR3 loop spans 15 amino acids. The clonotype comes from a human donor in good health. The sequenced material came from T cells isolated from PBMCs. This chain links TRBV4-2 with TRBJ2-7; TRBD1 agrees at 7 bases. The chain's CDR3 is CASSLSGTEGGEQYF. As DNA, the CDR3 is TGTGCCAGCAGCCTATCCGGGACAGAAGGTGGCGAGCAGTACTTC.